A selection of T cell receptor beta chains follows, all from one sample in a study of blood T cells in healthy people across ages. TCRdb redid the calling of the 5' RACE reads with MiXCR, one entry per CDR3 protein. The table lists roughly 1,700,000 distinct CDR3 sequences, roughly 28% of them singletons. Material: blood. The origin of the receptors is a woman in her 30s in good health. Each CDR3 is given with its conserved first and last residue. Each record gives: J gene, V gene, CDR3 protein.

j_gene: TRBJ1-4
v_gene: TRBV25-1
CDR3aa: CASSGGAWEKLFF

j_gene: TRBJ1-1
v_gene: TRBV27
CDR3aa: CACSFAAYTEAFF

j_gene: TRBJ2-1
v_gene: TRBV5-6
CDR3aa: CASSFVAGPNNEQFF

j_gene: NA
v_gene: TRBV7-2
CDR3aa: CARSLAHYEQYF

j_gene: TRBJ1-1
v_gene: TRBV29-1
CDR3aa: CSVRQGAASEAFF

j_gene: TRBJ2-4
v_gene: TRBV12-3/TRBV12-4
CDR3aa: CASTLGEGNIQYF

j_gene: TRBJ2-1
v_gene: TRBV7-2
CDR3aa: CASSSQTVNSYEQFF

j_gene: TRBJ1-6
v_gene: TRBV5-1
CDR3aa: CASSLEVLWPLHF

j_gene: NA
v_gene: TRBV5-5
CDR3aa: CASSAGSGRSSNEQYF

j_gene: TRBJ2-5
v_gene: TRBV28
CDR3aa: CASSDPSPETQYF

j_gene: TRBJ2-7
v_gene: TRBV4-1
CDR3aa: CASSRNPSTPYEQYF

j_gene: TRBJ2-3
v_gene: TRBV29-1
CDR3aa: CSAGYYGTDTQYF

j_gene: TRBJ2-7
v_gene: TRBV7-9
CDR3aa: CACRQFDRDESYEQYF

j_gene: TRBJ1-1
v_gene: TRBV25-1
CDR3aa: CASSEWEGAKTEAFF

j_gene: TRBJ2-1
v_gene: TRBV5-1
CDR3aa: CASSLDGLAAFF

j_gene: TRBJ2-5
v_gene: TRBV20-1
CDR3aa: CSARTVAAGVGQETQYF

j_gene: TRBJ2-7
v_gene: TRBV5-1
CDR3aa: CASSLSSGAIYEQYF

j_gene: TRBJ1-5
v_gene: TRBV4-3
CDR3aa: CASSQVEGQPRHF

j_gene: TRBJ2-7
v_gene: TRBV3-1
CDR3aa: CASSQDLYEQYF

j_gene: TRBJ1-1
v_gene: TRBV7-8
CDR3aa: CASSIVLQGIGTEAFF

j_gene: TRBJ1-2
v_gene: TRBV25-1
CDR3aa: CASSPPRGGNGYTF

j_gene: TRBJ2-5
v_gene: TRBV20-1
CDR3aa: CSARLGQGQETQYF

j_gene: TRBJ2-5
v_gene: TRBV24-1
CDR3aa: CATSAGEETQYF

j_gene: TRBJ2-5
v_gene: TRBV9
CDR3aa: CASSVGGSSGYQETQYF

j_gene: TRBJ2-1
v_gene: TRBV7-9
CDR3aa: CASSSWNAVDEQFF

j_gene: TRBJ1-1
v_gene: TRBV6-5
CDR3aa: CASTTGMNTEAFF

j_gene: TRBJ1-2
v_gene: TRBV6-1
CDR3aa: CASSGPIQGAFVYGYTF

j_gene: TRBJ2-7
v_gene: TRBV27
CDR3aa: CASSFRRWSGRTDEQYF

j_gene: TRBJ1-4
v_gene: TRBV20-1
CDR3aa: CSARETQGGEKLFF

j_gene: TRBJ2-7
v_gene: TRBV15
CDR3aa: CATSGTSRFEQYF

j_gene: TRBJ2-5
v_gene: TRBV6-1
CDR3aa: CASSGPLGETQYF

j_gene: TRBJ1-2
v_gene: TRBV6-2/TRBV6-3
CDR3aa: CASTRVRTGYGYTF

j_gene: NA
v_gene: TRBV5-6
CDR3aa: CASSLAIFYEQYF

j_gene: TRBJ1-2
v_gene: TRBV7-8
CDR3aa: CASNWRGEDYGYTF

j_gene: TRBJ2-5
v_gene: TRBV20-1
CDR3aa: CSAPRGGVEGWETQYF

j_gene: TRBJ2-3
v_gene: TRBV12-3/TRBV12-4
CDR3aa: CASTATISGTDTQYF

j_gene: TRBJ2-1
v_gene: TRBV29-1
CDR3aa: CPVISSGSTHTEQFF

j_gene: TRBJ2-1
v_gene: TRBV21-1
CDR3aa: CASSRLAGRYNEQFF

j_gene: TRBJ2-1
v_gene: TRBV3-1
CDR3aa: CASSRRQGVEQFF

j_gene: TRBJ1-3
v_gene: TRBV4-1
CDR3aa: CASSQAMASGNTIYF

j_gene: TRBJ2-1
v_gene: TRBV29-1
CDR3aa: CSVFPEQFF

j_gene: TRBJ1-2
v_gene: TRBV5-1
CDR3aa: CASSSTGGLNFVYGYTF

j_gene: TRBJ2-3
v_gene: TRBV5-6
CDR3aa: CASSHSLTSAVTDTQYF

j_gene: TRBJ2-3
v_gene: TRBV20-1
CDR3aa: CSAEAISGGTTDTQYF

j_gene: TRBJ2-1
v_gene: TRBV9
CDR3aa: CATSLGQGPYNEQFF